The 22 T cell receptor beta chains reported below all come from one sample, sequenced in a study of cytomegalovirus exposure and HLA in healthy donors. Here immunoSEQ multiplex PCR was the method, and the copy in TCRdb shows in-frame clones only, minus some. Of tens of thousands of clones listed, roughly 94% were seen once; the top ten hold 0.5% to 0.75%. Sequencing was done on a sample of PBMCs. These receptors were taken from a woman aged 18-35 years in good health and CMV-seronegative.

The chain joins TRBV7-2 to TRBJ1-5; D call uncertain. The CDR3 is 14 residues long. Germline-derived CDR1 and CDR2 are SGHTA and FQGNSA. The germline V and J ends were trimmed by 2 bases and 7 bases, with 12 bases remaining between them. The CDR3 is CASSLRGGRQPQHF. The CDR3 DNA reads TGTGCCAGCAGCTTACGGGGAGGGCGGCAGCCCCAGCATTTT.

The chain has TRBV5-6 and TRBJ1-1; possible D gene TRBD1, 5 bases. The CDR3 is 18 amino acids. V gave up 1 base and J gave up 1 base, with 20 bases separating them. The V gene's germline CDR1 is SGHDT and CDR2 YYEEEE. CDR3 amino acids: CASSLWFRTTRSNTEAFF. CDR3 nucleotides: TGTGCCAGCAGCTTGTGGTTTCGGACAACGAGATCGAACACTGAAGCTTTCTTT.

The chain has TRBV18 and TRBJ2-2, with 9 bases fitting TRBD1. Germline CDR1 KGHSH, CDR2 LQKENI. CDR3 length equals 15 residues. V was pared by 2 bases and J by 6 bases, with 4 bases of the junction left unmatched. The CDR3 is CASSPWGQGPGELFF. The CDR3 coding sequence is TGTGCCAGCTCACCATGGGGACAGGGTCCCGGGGAGCTGTTTTTT.

The rearrangement links TRBV19 to TRBJ2-5, with D perhaps matching TRBD1 (6 bases). Germline loops: CDR1 LNHDA, CDR2 SQIVND (reference sequence). CDR3 length: 14 amino acids. V shed 6 bases and J shed 4 bases, with 15 bases lying between them. The CDR3 DNA follows: TGTGCCAGTAGCCTCATTGGGGGCGCAGAGACCCAGTACTTC. Encoded protein: CASSLIGGAETQYF.

The rearrangement links TRBV29-1 to TRBJ1-2; 7 bases are shared with TRBD1. J was trimmed by 0 bases and V by 7 bases; bases with no gene match: 11. The CDR3 runs 15 residues. In germline, CDR1 is SQVTM, CDR2 ANQGSEA. For the CDR3, the DNA is TGCAGCGCCCGGGAGGGGGCGCGAACTAACTATGGCTACACCTTC. As protein: CSAREGARTNYGYTF.

V and J are TRBV5-1 and TRBJ2-1; D gene ambiguous. This CDR3 contains 11 residues. From germline, CDR1 is SGHRS and CDR2 YFSETQ. V lost 2 bases and J lost 10, with 7 bases in between. The CDR3 DNA sequence: TGCGCCAGCAGCTTTTCTCGGGAGCAGTTCTTC. It codes for CASSFSREQFF.

The genes are TRBV9 and TRBJ1-5, with D maybe TRBD1 (6 bases). Between the trimmed V and J ends, which lost 4 bases and 0 bases, there was a span of 20 bases. The length of the CDR3 is 18 residues. The germline CDR1 and CDR2 sequences are SGDLS and YYNGEE. This CDR3 is CASSPQRGGQNSNQPQHF. DNA for the CDR3: TGTGCCAGCAGCCCCCAACGGGGGGGACAAAATAGCAATCAGCCCCAGCATTTT. The variable domain in full, completed from reference TRBV9 and TRBJ1-5, reads DSGVTQTPKHLITATGQRVTLRCSPRSGDLSVYWYQQSLDQGLQFLIQYYNGEERAKGNILERFSAQQFPDLHSELNLSSLELGDSALYFCASSPQRGGQNSNQPQHFGDGTRLSIL.

The chain has TRBV7-6 and TRBJ1-3; 7 bases align to TRBD1. Looked up from germline, CDR1 is SGHVS and CDR2 is FNYEAQ. Trimming took 0 bases from V and 4 from J; bases not matched to a gene: 9. The CDR3 extends over 17 amino acids. The CDR3 DNA reads TGTGCCAGCAGCTTAGCAACCGGGACAGAAGTGGGAAACACCATATATTTT. It translates to CASSLATGTEVGNTIYF.

The rearrangement joins TRBV7-8 to TRBJ2-1; weak D call: TRBD2 (6 bases). This CDR3 is 15 amino acids long. Germline V gene sequence: CDR1 SGHVS, CDR2 FQNEAQ. V was cut by 5 bases and J by 0 bases, with 11 bases left in between. The CDR3 nucleotides read TGTGCCAGCAGCCTCGGACTAAGCTCCTACAATGAGCAGTTCTTC. Encoded protein: CASSLGLSSYNEQFF.

The chain couples TRBV15 to TRBJ2-2; maybe TRBD1 (7 bases). CDR1 LNHNV and CDR2 YYDKDF come from the germline V gene (reference sequence). The CDR3 has 16 residues. The V end was cut by 0 bases, the J end by 5 bases, with 13 bases between. CDR3 sequence (DNA): TGTGCCACCAGCAGAGAGCGGGACAGAAAAACCGGGGAGCTGTTTTTT. Protein: CATSRERDRKTGELFF.

The chain carries TRBV20-1 and TRBJ1-2; TRBD1 might be the D (5 bases). Trimming cost V 6 bases and J 10 bases, with 9 bases left between them. The CDR3 runs 9 residues. Germline V gene lookup returns CDR1 DFQATT and CDR2 SNEGSKA (reference sequence). This CDR3 is CSAPRDYTF. The CDR3 nucleotides are TGCAGTGCCCCCAGGGACTACACCTTC.

The rearrangement joins TRBV6-5 to TRBJ1-2, with 9 nucleotides matching TRBD1. Trimming removed 6 bases from V and 6 bases from J; junction bases left unmatched: 11. The germline gives CDR1 MNHEY, CDR2 SVGAGI. The length of the CDR3 is 15 residues. This CDR3 reads CASRKKRTGENGYTF. In nucleotides, the CDR3 is TGTGCCAGCAGAAAGAAAAGGACAGGGGAAAATGGCTACACCTTC.

The chain links TRBV5-4 to TRBJ1-2; 7 bases fit TRBD1. Germline-derived CDR1 and CDR2 are SGHNT and YYREEE (reference sequence). Trimming at V came to 4 bases and at J to 3 bases, leaving 12 bases not matched to a gene. The CDR3 sequence is 16 residues long. This CDR3 reads CASSLGTAPTDYGYTF. DNA for the CDR3: TGTGCCAGCAGCCTCGGGACAGCCCCCACCGACTATGGCTACACCTTC.

The chain combines TRBV9 with TRBJ2-1; 11 positions agree with TRBD1. This CDR3 comprises 17 residues. J was trimmed by 6 bases and V by 0 bases; bases with no gene match: 8. Germline V gene sequence: CDR1 SGDLS, CDR2 YYNGEE. The CDR3 DNA sequence: TGTGCCAGCAGCGTAGATGCCCGGACAGGGGGCCCCAATGAGCAGTTCTTC. Its translation: CASSVDARTGGPNEQFF.

The chain employs TRBV9 and TRBJ1-3; 11 bases line up with TRBD1. J lost 3 bases, V lost 4 bases, and 6 bases had no gene match. The CDR3 spans 16 residues. Germline loops: CDR1 SGDLS, CDR2 YYNGEE. The CDR3 region is CASSPGQGAFGNTIYF. The CDR3 DNA sequence: TGTGCCAGCAGCCCCGGACAGGGGGCATTTGGAAACACCATATATTTT.

This chain connects TRBV19 to TRBJ1-2, with D perhaps matching TRBD1 (5 bases). V was clipped by 1 base and J by 0 bases, with 9 bases between them. This CDR3 spans 15 amino acids. Germline values: CDR1 LNHDA, CDR2 SQIVND (reference sequence). The CDR3 nucleotides read TGTGCCAGTAGTATAGGGACAACAGCTAACTATGGCTACACCTTC. Residues: CASSIGTTANYGYTF.

The rearrangement uses TRBV30 and TRBJ2-1; D is ambiguous. This CDR3 region has 13 residues. Germline CDR1 reads GTSNPN; CDR2 reads SVGIG (reference sequence). The V end was cut by 3 bases, the J end by 10 bases, with 16 bases between. CDR3 loop: CAWSGYTLGEQFF. DNA for the CDR3: TGTGCCTGGAGCGGGTATACTTTAGGCGAGCAGTTCTTC.

V and J are TRBV29-1 and TRBJ1-1, with a tentative D call TRBD1 (6 bases). Trimming left V 4 bases short and J 3 bases short, with 12 bases between. CDR1 is SQVTM and CDR2 is ANQGSEA in the germline V gene. The CDR3 length is 13 residues. The CDR3 DNA reads as TGCAGCGTTGTACAGGGCCTGTACACTGAAGCTTTCTTT. This sequence encodes CSVVQGLYTEAFF.

The CDR3 DNA reads TGTGCCAGCAGCGCAACAGGGTTCACAGATACGCAGTATTTT. Translated: CASSATGFTDTQYF. The chain uses TRBV9 and TRBJ2-3; maybe TRBD1 (6 bases). The V end lost 3 bases, the J end lost 2 bases, and 10 bases lay between the germline ends. The germline CDR1 and CDR2 sequences are SGDLS and YYNGEE. CDR3 length equals 14 residues.

The genes are TRBV5-4 and TRBJ2-3, with 9 bases fitting TRBD2. In germline, CDR1 is SGHNT, CDR2 YYREEE (reference sequence). This CDR3 has 15 amino acids. The ends lost 2 bases at V and 5 bases at J; junction bases unmatched: 6. In DNA, the CDR3 is TGTGCCAGCAGCTTCAGGGGGACTAGCCAAGATACGCAGTATTTT. Encoded protein: CASSFRGTSQDTQYF. Full variable domain (missing parts from reference TRBV5-4 and TRBJ2-3): ETGVTQSPTHLIKTRGQQVTLRCSSQSGHNTVSWYQQALGQGPQFIFQYYREEENGRGNFPPRFSGLQFPNYSSELNVNALELDDSALYLCASSFRGTSQDTQYFGPGTRLTVL.

The chain employs TRBV6-5 and TRBJ2-1; 7 bases map to TRBD2. Trimming removed 5 bases from V and 10 bases from J; junction bases left unmatched: 8. The CDR3 length is 13 residues. Germline-derived CDR1 and CDR2 are MNHEY and SVGAGI. CDR3 amino acids: CASSPQLAREQFF. The CDR3 DNA follows: TGTGCCAGCAGTCCCCAACTAGCGAGGGAGCAGTTCTTC.

The chain recombines TRBV4-2 with TRBJ1-2, with TRBD1 identical over 9 bases. The J segment lost 5 bases and the V segment lost 4 bases, leaving 14 bases of the junction unmatched. Germline V lookup: CDR1 LGHNA, CDR2 YNFKEQ. The CDR3 runs to 17 residues. The CDR3: CASSPQVSGQGRYGYTF. The CDR3 bases are TGTGCCAGCAGCCCCCAGGTTAGCGGACAGGGGAGGTATGGCTACACCTTC.